The clone carrying this T cell receptor (beta chain) came up once. What it binds is unknown. The data stem from a study of cytomegalovirus exposure and HLA in healthy donors. Study summary: The same platform was used for the roughly 120 validation repertoires as for the 666 first-cohort repertoires, as reported in a later analysis. Whole-study results and caveats: Confirmation was obtained in vitro that three CMV-associated chains are specific for CMV antigens.

The donors were part of the roughly 110-subject validation cohort, which stood apart from the roughly 700-subject first cohort. TCRdb's copy holds only in-frame clones and misses some; the assay was immunoSEQ multiplex PCR. Of about 130,000 clones detected, roughly 91% appear once; the ten largest clones hold about 3.7%. The germline V gene has CDR1 SGHTA and CDR2 FQGNSA. This CDR3 is 17 amino acids long. Trimming cost V 5 bases and J 0 bases, with 19 bases left between them. The sample consisted of PBMCs. The chain couples TRBV7-2 to TRBJ1-2; a weak D match, TRBD1 (6 bases). The receptor was isolated from a man aged 25 to 45 in good health and CMV-seronegative. The CDR3 DNA reads TGTGCCAGCAGCCCAGTAGGGGGGGGCAGTACTAACTATGGCTACACCTTC. Translated, it gives CASSPVGGGSTNYGYTF.